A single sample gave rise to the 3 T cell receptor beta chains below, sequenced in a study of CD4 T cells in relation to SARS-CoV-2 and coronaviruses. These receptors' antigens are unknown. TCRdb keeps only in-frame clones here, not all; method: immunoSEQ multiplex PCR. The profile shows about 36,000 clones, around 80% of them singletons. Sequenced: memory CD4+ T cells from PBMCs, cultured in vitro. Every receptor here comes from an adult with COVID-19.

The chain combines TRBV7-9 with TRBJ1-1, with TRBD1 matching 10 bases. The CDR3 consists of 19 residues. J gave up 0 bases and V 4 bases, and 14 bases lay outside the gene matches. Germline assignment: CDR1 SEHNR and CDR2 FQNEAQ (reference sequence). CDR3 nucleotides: TGTGCCAGCAGCTCCGGGACAGGGGTTTGGGGAGGAATGAACACTGAAGCTTTCTTT. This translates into CASSSGTGVWGGMNTEAFF.

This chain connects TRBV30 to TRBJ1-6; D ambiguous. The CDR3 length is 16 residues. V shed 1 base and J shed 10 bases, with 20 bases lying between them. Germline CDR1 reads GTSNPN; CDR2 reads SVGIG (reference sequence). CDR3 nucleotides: TGTGCCTGGAGTGCCCCAGTGGGCCATCCCGGCTCACCCCTCCACTTT. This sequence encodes CAWSAPVGHPGSPLHF.

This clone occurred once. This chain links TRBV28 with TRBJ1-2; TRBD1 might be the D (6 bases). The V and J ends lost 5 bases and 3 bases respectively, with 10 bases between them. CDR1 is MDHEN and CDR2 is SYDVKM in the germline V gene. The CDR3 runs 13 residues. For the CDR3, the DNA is TGTGCCAGCAGTCCCCACAGGGACTATGGCTACACCTTC. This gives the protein CASSPHRDYGYTF.